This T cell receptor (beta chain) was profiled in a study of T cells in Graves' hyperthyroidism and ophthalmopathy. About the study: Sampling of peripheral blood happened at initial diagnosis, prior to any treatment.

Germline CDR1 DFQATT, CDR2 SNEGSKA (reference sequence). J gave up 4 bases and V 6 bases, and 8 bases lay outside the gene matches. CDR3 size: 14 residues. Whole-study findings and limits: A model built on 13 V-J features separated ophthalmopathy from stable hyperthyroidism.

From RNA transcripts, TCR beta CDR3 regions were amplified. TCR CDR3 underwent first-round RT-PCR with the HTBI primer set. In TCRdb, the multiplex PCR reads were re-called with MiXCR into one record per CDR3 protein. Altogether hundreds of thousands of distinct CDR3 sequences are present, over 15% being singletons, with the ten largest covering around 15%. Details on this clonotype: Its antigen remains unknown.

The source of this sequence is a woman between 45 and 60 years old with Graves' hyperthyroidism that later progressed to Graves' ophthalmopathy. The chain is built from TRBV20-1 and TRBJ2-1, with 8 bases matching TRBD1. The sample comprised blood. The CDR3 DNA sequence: TGCAGTGCCCCGGGACAGGAGACATACAATGAGCAGTTCTTC. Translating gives CSAPGQETYNEQFF.